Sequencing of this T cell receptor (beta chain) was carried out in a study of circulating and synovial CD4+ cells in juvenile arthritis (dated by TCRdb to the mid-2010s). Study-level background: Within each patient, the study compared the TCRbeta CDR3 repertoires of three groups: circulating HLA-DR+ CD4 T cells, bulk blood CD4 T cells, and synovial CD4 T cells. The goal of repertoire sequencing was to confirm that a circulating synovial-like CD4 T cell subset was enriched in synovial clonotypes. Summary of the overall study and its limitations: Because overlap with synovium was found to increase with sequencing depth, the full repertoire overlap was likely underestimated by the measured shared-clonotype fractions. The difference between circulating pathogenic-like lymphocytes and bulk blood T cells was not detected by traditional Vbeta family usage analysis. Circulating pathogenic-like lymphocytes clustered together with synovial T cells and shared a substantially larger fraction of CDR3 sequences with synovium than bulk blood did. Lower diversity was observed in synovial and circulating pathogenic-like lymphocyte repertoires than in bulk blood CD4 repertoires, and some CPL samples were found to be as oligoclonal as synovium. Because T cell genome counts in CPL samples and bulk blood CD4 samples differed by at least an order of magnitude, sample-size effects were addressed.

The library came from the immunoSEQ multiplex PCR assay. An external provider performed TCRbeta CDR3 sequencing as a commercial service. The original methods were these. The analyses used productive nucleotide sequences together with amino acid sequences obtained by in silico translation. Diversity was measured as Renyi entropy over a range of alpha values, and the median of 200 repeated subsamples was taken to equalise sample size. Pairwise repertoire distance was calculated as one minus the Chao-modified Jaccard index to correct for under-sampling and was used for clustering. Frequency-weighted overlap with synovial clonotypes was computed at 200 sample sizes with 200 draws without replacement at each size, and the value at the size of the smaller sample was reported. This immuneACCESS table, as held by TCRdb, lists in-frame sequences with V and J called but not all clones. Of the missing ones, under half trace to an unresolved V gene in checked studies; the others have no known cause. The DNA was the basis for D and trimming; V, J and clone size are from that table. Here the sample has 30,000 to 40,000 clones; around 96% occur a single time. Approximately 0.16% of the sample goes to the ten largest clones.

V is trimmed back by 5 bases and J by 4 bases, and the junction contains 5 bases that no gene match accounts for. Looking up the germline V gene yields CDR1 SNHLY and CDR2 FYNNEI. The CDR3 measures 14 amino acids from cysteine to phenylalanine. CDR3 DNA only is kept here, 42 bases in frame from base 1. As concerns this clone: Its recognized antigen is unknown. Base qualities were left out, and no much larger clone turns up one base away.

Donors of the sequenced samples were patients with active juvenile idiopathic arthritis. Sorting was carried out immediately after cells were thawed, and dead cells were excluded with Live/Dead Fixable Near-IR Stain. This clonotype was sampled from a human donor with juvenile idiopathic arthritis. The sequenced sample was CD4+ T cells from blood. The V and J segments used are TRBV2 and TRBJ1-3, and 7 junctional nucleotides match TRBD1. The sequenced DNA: TGTGCCAGCAGTCGAGGGGGCGCCGGAAACACCATATATTTT. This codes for CASSRGGAGNTIYF.